This T cell receptor (beta chain) is from a study of CD8+ T cells in alopecia areata. Findings and caveats of the study: Against the mouse data, patients shared TCRs less clearly, possibly for HLA reasons.

On this clone itself: The antigen is undetermined.

The trim removed 2 bases at V and 0 bases at J, leaving 6 bases unmatched. Germline assignment: CDR1 SGHRS and CDR2 YFSETQ. The CDR3 extends over 16 amino acids. Regarding treatment: oral pan-JAK inhibitor, 5-10 mg twice daily. The study team obtained lesional scalp punch biopsies and peripheral blood from alopecia areata patients. Extraction and reverse transcription of RNA yielded cDNA as the sequencing template. The protocol was immunoSEQ multiplex PCR, while the TCRdb copy is restricted to in-frame clones and leaves out a portion. This repertoire shows 4,000 to 5,000 clones, under 95% found once; its top ten account for over 15%.

The sequence was obtained from a human donor with alopecia areata. This chain connects TRBV5-1 to TRBJ2-3; 7 bases fit TRBD1. Sequencing used skin, obtained at week 4, from a patient treated with tofacitinib. The CDR3 DNA sequence: TGCGCCAGCAGCTTCTTTACAGGGGCTAGCACAGATACGCAGTATTTT. It translates to CASSFFTGASTDTQYF.